The T cell receptor (beta chain) under discussion was sequenced for a study of resident and recirculating memory T cells in vitiligo. This clone was seen a single time. This table comes from immunoSEQ multiplex PCR, and its TCRdb copy is limited to in-frame clones, with some not included. The sample has tens of thousands of clones, around 92% seen once. The CDR3 length is 13 residues. Trimming cost V 0 bases and J 1 base, with 4 bases left between them. Germline V lookup: CDR1 SGHRS, CDR2 YFSETQ. The TCR comes from a male donor with vitiligo. The chain recombines TRBV5-1 with TRBJ1-2, with D unresolved. The specimen was blood. Here the CDR3 reads CASSLDNNYGYTF. The DNA of the CDR3 is TGCGCCAGCAGCTTGGACAATAACTATGGCTACACCTTC.